These 24 T cell receptor beta chains came from one sample sequenced in a study of blood T cell repertoires in COVID-19. Method: immunoSEQ multiplex PCR; TCRdb's copy keeps in-frame clones and lacks some. Found here are about 53,000 clones, about 83% of them singletons; the top ten hold 3% to 5%. The specimen was peripheral blood. Receptors originate from a man aged 45 to 65 with acute or convalescent COVID-19.

This clone was counted once. The genes are TRBV11-3 and TRBJ2-5; 9 bases map to TRBD1. The CDR3 covers 15 residues. With 3 bases clipped from V and 2 bases from J, the junction kept 4 bases outside the gene matches. Germline CDR1 reads SGHNT; CDR2 reads YENEEA. This CDR3 reads CASSFGQGSQETQYF. In DNA, the CDR3 is TGTGCCAGCAGCTTCGGACAGGGGTCGCAAGAGACCCAGTACTTC.

The chain couples TRBV5-4 to TRBJ2-5; TRBD2 might be the D (5 bases). V dropped 0 bases and J dropped 4 bases, with 10 bases sitting between them. The CDR3 is 14 amino acids. Germline V gene sequence: CDR1 SGHNT, CDR2 YYREEE (reference sequence). CDR3 sequence reads: CASSLDSSLETQYF. The CDR3 region has the DNA TGTGCCAGCAGCTTGGATTCTAGCCTAGAGACCCAGTACTTC. The entire variable domain, with the rest obtained from reference TRBV5-4 and TRBJ2-5, is as follows: ETGVTQSPTHLIKTRGQQVTLRCSSQSGHNTVSWYQQALGQGPQFIFQYYREEENGRGNFPPRFSGLQFPNYSSELNVNALELDDSALYLCASSLDSSLETQYFGPGTRLLVL.

With regard to this clone: At one of its ends the junction is not consistent with the germline gene, which may arise from a read error. The chain has TRBV29-1 and TRBJ2-1, with D maybe TRBD1 (5 bases). Germline CDR1 reads SQVTM; CDR2 reads ANQGSEA. The length of the CDR3 is 13 residues. The chain's CDR3 is CSVEGGSFNEQFF. The CDR3 DNA is TGCAGCGTTGAAGGGGGCTCCTTCAATGAGCAGTTCTTC.

The genes are TRBV19 and TRBJ2-5, with 8 bases matching TRBD1. This CDR3 has 13 residues. Germline values: CDR1 LNHDA, CDR2 SQIVND (reference sequence). The ends lost 5 bases at V and 4 bases at J; junction bases unmatched: 3. CDR3 DNA: TGTGCCAGTAGTTCGACAGGGGTAGAGACCCAGTACTTC. This encodes CASSSTGVETQYF.

This clone was seen a few times. The gene calls are TRBV19 and TRBJ1-5; D unresolved. The length of the CDR3 is 13 residues. With 7 bases removed from V and 4 bases from J, the gap between germline ends came to 11 bases. Germline loops: CDR1 LNHDA, CDR2 SQIVND (reference sequence). Here the CDR3 DNA reads TGTGCCAGTAATCTAAAACCGAATCAGCCCCAGCATTTT. Translating it yields CASNLKPNQPQHF.

The chain combines TRBV10-3 with TRBJ2-5, with D perhaps TRBD1 (6 bases). Germline V gene data show CDR1 as ENHRY and CDR2 as SYGVKD. This CDR3 is 15 amino acids long. The germline V and J ends were trimmed by 5 bases and 2 bases, with 15 bases remaining between them. The CDR3 region is CAISRTADRQETQYF. CDR3 in DNA: TGTGCCATCAGTCGGACAGCTGACCGACAAGAGACCCAGTACTTC.

This chain joins TRBV2 and TRBJ2-1, with TRBD2 identical over 15 bases. The junction had 4 bases not matched to a gene; V was cut back by 6 bases and J by 7 bases. Per germline, CDR1 SNHLY and CDR2 FYNNEI. The CDR3 length is 15 residues. CDR3 DNA sequence: TGTGCCAGCAGGCCCGGGACTAGCGGGGGGAATGAGCAGTTCTTC. This gives the protein CASRPGTSGGNEQFF.

The V call is TRBV6-2 or TRBV6-3, the J call TRBJ2-3; D is unresolved. This CDR3 region has 14 residues. The V gene lost 0 bases and the J gene lost 0 bases, with 4 bases spanning the gap. From germline, CDR1 is MNHEY and CDR2 SVGEGT. CDR3 DNA: TGTGCCAGCAGTTACTCGACTAGCACAGATACGCAGTATTTT. This codes for CASSYSTSTDTQYF.

This clone was seen just once. The chain employs TRBV9 and TRBJ2-1; 13 bases agree with TRBD2. J gave up 9 bases and V 2 bases, and 14 bases lay outside the gene matches. The CDR3 extends over 18 amino acids. The germline CDR1 and CDR2 sequences are SGDLS and YYNGEE. CDR3 in amino acids: CASSVSSGGTSGMVEQFF. In DNA form, the CDR3 reads TGTGCCAGCAGCGTTAGTAGTGGGGGGACTAGCGGGATGGTTGAGCAGTTCTTC.

The chain combines TRBV7-9 with TRBJ1-5, with 9 positions matching TRBD1. V lost 5 bases to trimming and J lost 5 bases; unmatched junction nucleotides: 1. CDR3 length equals 13 residues. Germline V CDR1 and CDR2: SEHNR, FQNEAQ (reference sequence). The CDR3 sequence: CASSGQGYQPQHF. The DNA of the CDR3 is TGTGCCAGCAGCGGACAGGGGTATCAGCCCCAGCATTTT.

The chain has TRBV7-2 and TRBJ1-1; a possible D gene is TRBD1 (5 bases). V was clipped by 1 base and J by 0 bases, with 9 bases between them. CDR1 and CDR2 from the germline V gene are SGHTA and FQGNSA. The CDR3 totals 15 residues. The CDR3, as DNA: TGTGCCAGCAGCTTAGGGGGCATCATGAACACTGAAGCTTTCTTT. Translating gives CASSLGGIMNTEAFF.

The CDR3 spells CASSEYPRRIFNSPLHF. CDR3 sequence (DNA): TGTGCCAGCAGTGAATATCCTAGACGCATTTTTAATTCACCCCTCCACTTT. This rearrangement joins TRBV25-1 to TRBJ1-6; D not certain. V was shortened by 0 bases and J by 6 bases, with 15 bases between the two germline ends. Germline V gene lookup returns CDR1 MGHDK and CDR2 SYGVNS. The CDR3 covers 17 residues.

The chain carries TRBV7-2 and TRBJ2-7; TRBD2 agrees at 10 bases. The CDR3 has 16 amino acids. CDR1 SGHTA and CDR2 FQGNSA come from the germline V gene. The V segment lost 3 bases and the J segment 3 bases; nucleotides outside the gene matches: 8. The CDR3, as DNA: TGTGCCAGCAGCTTTAGCGCAGCGGGAGGGTACTACGAGCAGTACTTC. Its protein product is CASSFSAAGGYYEQYF. Drawing the rest from reference TRBV7-2 and TRBJ2-7, the complete variable domain is GAGVSQSPSNKVTEKGKDVELRCDPISGHTALYWYRQSLGQGLEFLIYFQGNSAPDKSGLPSDRFSAERTGGSVSTLTIQRTQQEDSAVYLCASSFSAAGGYYEQYFGPGTRLTVT.

V gene TRBV6-2 or TRBV6-3 combines with J gene TRBJ2-3, with 13 nucleotides matching TRBD2. The CDR3 contains 17 residues. V was clipped by 4 bases and J by 5 bases; unmatched bases: 9. From germline, CDR1 is MNHEY and CDR2 SVGEGT. The CDR3 loop reads CASSSGLAGIFGDTQYF. The CDR3 bases are TGTGCCAGCAGTTCGGGACTAGCGGGAATATTTGGAGATACGCAGTATTTT.

The CDR3 loop reads CSAHAGSGANVLTF. In nucleotides, the CDR3 is TGCAGCGCCCACGCGGGATCTGGGGCCAACGTCCTGACTTTC. This chain connects TRBV29-1 to TRBJ2-6, with a possible D match to TRBD2 (6 bases). Germline loops: CDR1 SQVTM, CDR2 ANQGSEA. Trimming stripped 7 bases from V and 1 base from J, with 11 bases between. The CDR3 has 14 amino acids.

J is TRBJ2-3 and V is TRBV27; D not certain. The germline CDR1 and CDR2 sequences are MNHEY and SMNVEV (reference sequence). Trimming took 8 bases from V and 1 from J, leaving 16 bases between them. The CDR3 is 15 amino acids. The CDR3 DNA is TGTGCCAGCGCTAGTACCCTAGAGCGCACAGATACGCAGTATTTT. This codes for CASASTLERTDTQYF.

DNA of the CDR3: TGTGCCTGGAACAGGGGGCTAGGTACTGAAGCTTTCTTT. Protein sequence: CAWNRGLGTEAFF. V and J are TRBV30 and TRBJ1-1, with 9 bases fitting TRBD1. V gave up 4 bases and J gave up 5 bases; unmatched junction bases: 5. The CDR3 totals 13 residues. From germline, CDR1 is GTSNPN and CDR2 SVGIG (reference sequence).

This chain joins TRBV2 and TRBJ1-2; 7 nucleotides agree with TRBD1. Germline CDR1 and CDR2: SNHLY and FYNNEI. The CDR3 runs 12 residues. V trimming: 1 base; J trimming: 10 bases; junction bases outside the gene matches: 3. Here the CDR3 DNA reads TGTGCCAGCAGTGAAGAGAGGGGGCCCTACACCTTC. Amino acids: CASSEERGPYTF.

The chain uses TRBV9 and TRBJ2-1, with a possible D match to TRBD1 (7 bases). The ends were cut back, 4 bases at V and 2 bases at J, with 16 bases in the middle. Germline lookup yields CDR1 SGDLS and CDR2 YYNGEE. CDR3 size: 16 residues. CDR3: CASSSRGQGAYNEQFF. The DNA of the CDR3 is TGTGCCAGCAGCTCCCGGGGGCAGGGGGCCTACAATGAGCAGTTCTTC.

V is TRBV2 and J is TRBJ2-2; D may be TRBD1 (5 bases). The CDR3 runs 14 residues. V gave up 6 bases and J gave up 4 bases, with 12 bases separating them. Germline V gene lookup returns CDR1 SNHLY and CDR2 FYNNEI. CDR3 sequence: CASRETGTTGELFF. CDR3 DNA sequence: TGTGCCAGCAGGGAAACAGGTACCACCGGGGAGCTGTTTTTT.

This sequence joins TRBV27 and TRBJ1-4, with 10 bases identical to TRBD1. CDR3 length: 15 amino acids. The germline V gene encodes CDR1 MNHEY and CDR2 SMNVEV (reference sequence). Losses at the gene ends were 5 bases for V and 6 bases for J; bases not matched to a gene: 6. CDR3 nucleotide sequence: TGTGCCAGCAGTCCATTGGACAGGGGGTATGAAAAACTGTTTTTT. Protein sequence: CASSPLDRGYEKLFF.

V usage is TRBV25-1 and J usage is TRBJ1-2, with TRBD1 as a possible D gene (5 bases). V was trimmed by 5 bases and J by 8 bases, leaving 12 bases between them. Germline CDR1 and CDR2: MGHDK and SYGVNS. The CDR3 extends over 12 amino acids. The chain's CDR3 is CASSQGSRGYTF. CDR3 sequence (DNA): TGTGCCAGCAGTCAGGGTTCTCGGGGCTACACCTTC.

The V gene is TRBV14, the J gene TRBJ2-7, with 8 bases aligning to TRBD1. Germline V gives CDR1 SGHDN, CDR2 FVKESK. The CDR3 contains 15 residues. Trimming took 4 bases from V and 4 from J; bases not matched to a gene: 9. In DNA form, the CDR3 reads TGTGCCAGCAGCCTCATGACAGGGACAGGATACGAGCAGTACTTC. Translating gives CASSLMTGTGYEQYF.

J is TRBJ2-7 and V is TRBV5-6; perhaps TRBD1 as D (5 bases). Germline assignment: CDR1 SGHDT and CDR2 YYEEEE. V dropped 0 bases and J dropped 2 bases, with 12 bases sitting between them. The CDR3 contains 15 residues. CDR3 in DNA: TGTGCCAGCAGCTTGGGGGGTGGGGCCACCTACGAGCAGTACTTC. Translation: CASSLGGGATYEQYF.